The 27 T cell receptor beta chains in this list originate from one sample, sequenced in a study of shared clonotypes between healthy human individuals. Repertoires were generated with immunoSEQ multiplex PCR, while TCRdb's copy carries only in-frame clones and drops some. The sample includes about 230,000 clones, 50% to 75% of them seen just once. The sequencing sample was made of memory CD4+ T cells sorted from blood. The subset: CD45RA-negative fraction. These receptors originate from a man aged 25-45 years in good health.

This chain joins TRBV5-1 and TRBJ2-1; TRBD2 matches 9 bases. This CDR3 is built from 15 residues. The germline gives CDR1 SGHRS, CDR2 YFSETQ. The V and J ends lost 2 bases and 3 bases, in that order; junction bases with no gene match: 3. Here the CDR3 reads CASSLRLADYNEQFF. CDR3 bases: TGCGCCAGCAGCTTAAGACTAGCGGACTACAATGAGCAGTTCTTC.

CDR3 DNA: TGTGCCAGCAGAGAAGGACAGGGGTATATGAACACTGAAGCTTTCTTT. This codes for CASREGQGYMNTEAFF. The V and J genes are TRBV5-4 and TRBJ1-1; TRBD1 matches at 9 bases. The V and J ends lost 5 bases and 0 bases, in that order; junction bases with no gene match: 8. The germline V gene encodes CDR1 SGHNT and CDR2 YYREEE (reference sequence). The CDR3 sequence is 16 residues long. Complete variable domain (other parts from reference TRBV5-4 and TRBJ1-1): ETGVTQSPTHLIKTRGQQVTLRCSSQSGHNTVSWYQQALGQGPQFIFQYYREEENGRGNFPPRFSGLQFPNYSSELNVNALELDDSALYLCASREGQGYMNTEAFFGQGTRLTVV.

The gene calls are TRBV5-1 and TRBJ2-5; possibly TRBD2 for D (6 bases). The CDR3 has 14 residues. Germline V lookup: CDR1 SGHRS, CDR2 YFSETQ. V gave up 1 base and J gave up 1 base, with 8 bases separating them. CDR3 residues: CASSLPGSQETQYF. CDR3 coding DNA: TGCGCCAGCAGCTTGCCCGGGAGCCAAGAGACCCAGTACTTC.

This clone has only one observation. This sequence joins TRBV2 and TRBJ2-2; D perhaps matches TRBD2 (6 bases). Germline CDR1 reads SNHLY; CDR2 reads FYNNEI. V shed 7 bases and J shed 13 bases, with 16 bases lying between them. There are 12 residues in the CDR3. This CDR3 reads CASKRTLEGLFF. For the CDR3, the DNA is TGTGCCAGCAAACGGACGCTGGAGGGGCTGTTTTTT.

The chain joins TRBV30 to TRBJ2-3; 10 bases align to TRBD1. There are 16 residues in the CDR3. V lost 1 base and J lost 2; bases outside the gene matches: 6. The germline V gene encodes CDR1 GTSNPN and CDR2 SVGIG (reference sequence). CDR3 in amino acids: CAWSAGDRGNTDTQYF. Written as DNA, the CDR3 is TGTGCCTGGAGTGCCGGGGACAGGGGTAACACAGATACGCAGTATTTT.

The V and J genes are TRBV10-2 and TRBJ2-5, with TRBD1 as a possible D gene (5 bases). Germline values: CDR1 WSHSY, CDR2 SAAADI. V lost 3 bases, J lost 6 bases, and 11 bases lay in between. This CDR3 comprises 13 residues. The CDR3 region is CASSDQGSKTQYF. The DNA of the CDR3 is TGCGCCAGCAGTGACCAGGGTTCAAAGACCCAGTACTTC.

CDR3 DNA sequence: TGTGCCAGCAGCGAAATGTCCGGGACTAGGATGGATGAGCAGTTCTTC. Its protein product is CASSEMSGTRMDEQFF. The chain is built from TRBV14 and TRBJ2-1, with 8 bases fitting TRBD2. Germline values: CDR1 SGHDN, CDR2 FVKESK. This CDR3 region has 16 residues. The V segment lost 5 bases and the J segment 8 bases; nucleotides outside the gene matches: 14.

The genes are TRBV4-3 and TRBJ2-2; 9 nucleotides align to TRBD1. This CDR3 has 19 residues. Per the germline V gene, CDR1 is LGHNA and CDR2 is YSLEER. The J segment lost 1 base and the V segment lost 0 bases, leaving 9 bases of the junction unmatched. The CDR3: CASSQETKAGQGNTGELFF. CDR3 sequence (DNA): TGCGCCAGCAGCCAAGAGACGAAGGCGGGACAGGGGAACACCGGGGAGCTGTTTTTT.

This clone was counted between two and nine times. The gene calls are TRBV27 and TRBJ2-6, with D unresolved. Germline values: CDR1 MNHEY, CDR2 SMNVEV (reference sequence). The CDR3 totals 16 residues. The V end lost 7 bases, the J end lost 3 bases, and 16 bases lay between the germline ends. For the CDR3, the DNA is TGTGCCAGCAAGTTAGTCGGCGGTTATGGGGCCAACGTCCTGACTTTC. This encodes CASKLVGGYGANVLTF.

The chain links TRBV5-1 to TRBJ2-3; 7 bases agree with TRBD2. Germline V gene data show CDR1 as SGHRS and CDR2 as YFSETQ. This CDR3 comprises 14 residues. V lost 7 bases to trimming and J lost 5 bases; unmatched junction nucleotides: 10. The CDR3 loop reads CASGEAGVGDTQYF. In nucleotides, the CDR3 is TGCGCCAGCGGCGAGGCGGGAGTTGGAGATACGCAGTATTTT.

The chain has TRBV19 and TRBJ1-1, with D uncertain. Trimming took off 6 bases at V and 0 bases at J, with 5 bases between the two ends. The CDR3 loop spans 12 amino acids. Germline V gene data show CDR1 as LNHDA and CDR2 as SQIVND (reference sequence). The CDR3 reads CASSNMNTEAFF. The CDR3 DNA sequence: TGTGCCAGTAGCAACATGAACACTGAAGCTTTCTTT.

This clone was detected a few times. The chain combines TRBV29-1 with TRBJ2-5; D remains ambiguous. Germline V gives CDR1 SQVTM, CDR2 ANQGSEA. V was clipped by 8 bases and J by 5 bases, with 18 bases between them. The CDR3 is made up of 13 amino acids. CDR3 protein: CSPGGTAAETQYF. The CDR3 region has the DNA TGCAGCCCTGGTGGTACGGCGGCGGAGACCCAGTACTTC.

The V call is TRBV6-5, the J call TRBJ2-1, with 9 positions matching TRBD2. CDR1 MNHEY and CDR2 SVGAGI come from the germline V gene. The CDR3 contains 15 residues. With 6 bases clipped from V and 7 bases from J, the junction kept 10 bases outside the gene matches. The CDR3 protein is CASRGVAGVRNEQFF. In DNA form, the CDR3 reads TGTGCCAGCAGGGGGGTAGCGGGAGTTAGAAATGAGCAGTTCTTC.

The chain uses TRBV5-1 and TRBJ2-5; 12 nucleotides line up with TRBD2. Germline V gene data show CDR1 as SGHRS and CDR2 as YFSETQ. V gave up 4 bases and J gave up 5 bases; unmatched junction bases: 6. This CDR3 spans 15 amino acids. CDR3 in amino acids: CASSPSLAGGETQYF. The CDR3 DNA sequence: TGCGCCAGCAGCCCCTCCCTAGCGGGAGGGGAGACCCAGTACTTC.

Notes on this clone: The sample holds other DNA sequences that translate to the same CDR3. V usage is TRBV2 and J usage is TRBJ1-1; a possible D gene is TRBD1 (5 bases). Trimming stripped 3 bases from V and 2 bases from J, with 7 bases between. The CDR3 runs 13 residues. Germline assignment: CDR1 SNHLY and CDR2 FYNNEI. As DNA, the CDR3 is TGTGCCAGCAGTGACCAGGGAAACACTGAAGCTTTCTTT. It codes for CASSDQGNTEAFF. The entire variable domain, with the rest obtained from reference TRBV2 and TRBJ1-1, is as follows: EPEVTQTPSHQVTQMGQEVILRCVPISNHLYFYWYRQILGQKVEFLVSFYNNEISEKSEIFDDQFSVERPDGSNFTLKIRSTKLEDSAMYFCASSDQGNTEAFFGQGTRLTVV.

This chain connects TRBV9 to TRBJ1-4; TRBD1 matches at 12 bases. The trim removed 4 bases at V and 8 bases at J, leaving 9 bases unmatched. Germline V gene sequence: CDR1 SGDLS, CDR2 YYNGEE. The CDR3 extends over 16 amino acids. The CDR3 reads CASSLGQGARREKLFF. For the CDR3, the DNA is TGTGCCAGCAGCTTGGGACAGGGGGCGAGACGAGAAAAACTGTTTTTT.

This clone turned up a few times. V usage is TRBV28 and J usage is TRBJ2-1; D remains ambiguous. The CDR3 totals 15 residues. Germline values: CDR1 MDHEN, CDR2 SYDVKM. Trimming took 4 bases from V and 4 from J, leaving 14 bases between them. The DNA of the CDR3 is TGTGCCAGCAGTTCAGAAGTCCGACCTTACAATGAGCAGTTCTTC. This translates into CASSSEVRPYNEQFF.

This clone turned up a few times. The rearrangement joins TRBV5-1 to TRBJ1-4; no reliable D call. V was trimmed by 0 bases and J by 7 bases, leaving 10 bases between them. CDR3 length: 14 residues. CDR1 is SGHRS and CDR2 is YFSETQ in the germline V gene. CDR3: CASSLEGVGEKLFF. Here the CDR3 DNA reads TGCGCCAGCAGCTTGGAAGGAGTCGGTGAAAAACTGTTTTTT.

This clone has only one observation. The CDR3: CASSLYVQVTSTDTQYF. In DNA form, the CDR3 reads TGTGCCAGCAGTTTATATGTACAGGTTACTAGCACAGATACGCAGTATTTT. V and J are TRBV28 and TRBJ2-3, with D possibly being TRBD1 (5 bases). The CDR3 loop spans 17 amino acids. Germline assignment: CDR1 MDHEN and CDR2 SYDVKM. Trimming took off 1 base at V and 0 bases at J, with 14 bases between the two ends.

The V gene is TRBV25-1, the J gene TRBJ2-1; D gene ambiguous. Germline V CDR1 and CDR2: MGHDK, SYGVNS. Trimming removed 7 bases from V and 5 bases from J, with 15 bases in between. The CDR3 sequence is 14 residues long. CDR3 DNA sequence: TGTGCCAGCACTGGAGAAACCCTACACAATGAGCAGTTCTTC. Translating it yields CASTGETLHNEQFF. Full variable domain (outside the CDR3, taken from reference TRBV25-1 and TRBJ2-1): EADIYQTPRYLVIGTGKKITLECSQTMGHDKMYWYQQDPGMELHLIHYSYGVNSTEKGDLSSESTVSRIRTEHFPLTLESARPSHTSQYLCASTGETLHNEQFFGPGTRLTVL.

Turning to this clone: Its ends do not fully match the called genes, so a read error is possible. The rearrangement links TRBV6-1 to TRBJ2-1; 11 bases align to TRBD2. The germline V gene has CDR1 MNHNS and CDR2 SASEGT. The CDR3 runs 15 residues. The DNA for the CDR3 is TGTGCCAACAGTGGGACTAGCGGAGAATACAATGAGCAGTTCTTC. Its protein is CANSGTSGEYNEQFF.

This clone was seen a handful of times. The chain employs TRBV2 and TRBJ2-5; D is perhaps TRBD1 (6 bases). Looked up from germline, CDR1 is SNHLY and CDR2 is FYNNEI. The germline V and J ends were trimmed by 1 base and 5 bases, with 14 bases remaining between them. The CDR3 runs to 15 residues. The CDR3 protein is CASSEGTEGRETQYF. The CDR3 bases are TGTGCCAGCAGTGAAGGGACAGAGGGCCGCGAGACCCAGTACTTC.

J is TRBJ2-7 and V is TRBV2; the D is unclear. The CDR3 sequence is 13 residues long. Trimming took 5 bases from V and 5 from J, leaving 13 bases between them. Germline CDR1 SNHLY, CDR2 FYNNEI. The CDR3 nucleotides read TGTGCCAGCAGTACGGGTCAAACCGACGAGCAGTACTTC. Protein: CASSTGQTDEQYF.

This chain links TRBV5-4 with TRBJ2-5; weak D call: TRBD1 (6 bases). This CDR3 comprises 19 residues. Germline-derived CDR1 and CDR2 are SGHNT and YYREEE (reference sequence). V dropped 4 bases and J dropped 4 bases, with 29 bases sitting between them. The CDR3 DNA follows: TGTGCCAGCAGCCTCCCCGGAAGGCAGGGGAAAGTTTTGACAGAGACCCAGTACTTC. Its translation: CASSLPGRQGKVLTETQYF.

The gene calls are TRBV6-5 and TRBJ2-1, with a possible D match to TRBD2 (6 bases). The CDR3 is made up of 15 amino acids. Germline CDR1 MNHEY, CDR2 SVGAGI. Trimming shortened V by 6 bases and J by 0 bases, and 12 bases separated the two germline ends. The DNA of the CDR3 is TGTGCCAGCAGGCGGGACTTTAGCTCCTACAATGAGCAGTTCTTC. Translating gives CASRRDFSSYNEQFF.

CDR3 amino acids: CAISEVGSSYNEQFF. In DNA form, the CDR3 reads TGTGCCATCAGTGAGGTTGGGAGCTCCTACAATGAGCAGTTCTTC. This chain joins TRBV10-3 and TRBJ2-1; possible D gene TRBD2, 5 bases. Germline V gives CDR1 ENHRY, CDR2 SYGVKD. This CDR3 has 15 residues. V dropped 2 bases and J dropped 0 bases, with 8 bases sitting between them.

The CDR3 is CASSLAFGQGGNEQFF. DNA for the CDR3: TGCGCCAGCAGCCTCGCTTTTGGACAGGGGGGCAATGAGCAGTTCTTC. The chain links TRBV4-3 to TRBJ2-1; 10 bases are shared with TRBD1. The CDR3 length is 16 residues. V shed 4 bases, J shed 6 bases, and the junction held 9 bases outside the gene matches. In germline, CDR1 is LGHNA, CDR2 YSLEER.